This T cell receptor (beta chain) was obtained from a study of early T cells in non-severe SARS-CoV-2 infection. The wider study: Bulk RNA taken from unsorted whole blood was sequenced, leaving chains unpaired. Study-level results: Private and CD4 specificities were missed by VDJdb matching, skewed to anti-spike CD8.

Unique molecular identifier tags were affixed to discrete cDNA molecules. One entry per CDR3 protein results from TCRdb running MiXCR on the 5' RACE reads. The table records some 75,000 distinct CDR3 sequences, about 13% of them present only once. There are many counts of this clonotype. Its antigen is as yet unknown. The source is an adult who was a healthcare worker with PCR-confirmed SARS-CoV-2 infection or an uninfected control (not recorded which). The specimen sequenced was whole blood.

The CDR3 DNA sequence: TGTGCCAGCAGCGCGACGGGCCCCGGCTCCTACGAGCAGTACTTC. Translating gives CASSATGPGSYEQYF. The chain recombines TRBV7-2 with TRBJ2-7; D gene ambiguous. Trimming took off 5 bases at V and 0 bases at J, with 14 bases between the two ends. In germline, CDR1 is SGHTA, CDR2 FQGNSA. The CDR3 is 15 amino acids.